The clone carrying this T cell receptor beta chain was counted between two and nine times. Its specificity is unknown. Every donor contributed around 10 milliliters of peripheral blood by blood draw. This specimen belongs to a study of blood T cells in healthy people across ages. V was pared by 3 bases and J by 4 bases, with 17 bases between. Germline V gene sequence: CDR1 DFQATT, CDR2 SNEGSKA (reference sequence). CDR3 size: 15 residues. Study observations and caveats: Measured against age, TCR beta diversity per million T cells decreased in a roughly linear manner.

Sample-barcoded 5' priming and a J-beta primer mix drove a second PCR of roughly 7 to 11 cycles. TCRdb recomputed calls from the 5' RACE reads with MiXCR, one row per CDR3 protein. This sample has around 790,000 distinct CDR3 sequences, with approximately 48% found just once. This chain connects TRBV20-1 to TRBJ2-3, with D uncertain. The sequenced sample was blood. This sequence was found in a man in his sixties in good health. The CDR3 protein is CSASSQRIGPDTQYF. Here the CDR3 DNA reads TGCAGTGCTAGTTCCCAGAGGATTGGTCCAGATACGCAGTATTTT.